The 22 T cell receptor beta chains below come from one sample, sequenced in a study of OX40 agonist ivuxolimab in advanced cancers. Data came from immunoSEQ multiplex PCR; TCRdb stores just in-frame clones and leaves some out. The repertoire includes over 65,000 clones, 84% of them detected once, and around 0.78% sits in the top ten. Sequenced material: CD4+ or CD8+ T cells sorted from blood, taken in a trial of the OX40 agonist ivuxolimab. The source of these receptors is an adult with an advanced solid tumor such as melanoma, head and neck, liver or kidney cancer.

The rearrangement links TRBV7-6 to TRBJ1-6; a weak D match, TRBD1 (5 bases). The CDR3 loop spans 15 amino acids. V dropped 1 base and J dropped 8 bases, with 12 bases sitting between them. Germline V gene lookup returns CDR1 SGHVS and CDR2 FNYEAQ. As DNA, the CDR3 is TGTGCCAGCAGCTTAGATGCAAGGGGTCATTCACCCCTCCACTTT. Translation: CASSLDARGHSPLHF.

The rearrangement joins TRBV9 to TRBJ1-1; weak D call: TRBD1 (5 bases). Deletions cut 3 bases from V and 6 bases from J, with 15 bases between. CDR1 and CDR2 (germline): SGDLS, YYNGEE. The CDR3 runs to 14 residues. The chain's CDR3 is CASSAPGGGSEAFF. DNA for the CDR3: TGTGCCAGCAGCGCGCCCGGGGGAGGGTCTGAAGCTTTCTTT. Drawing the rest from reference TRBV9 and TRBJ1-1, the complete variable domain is DSGVTQTPKHLITATGQRVTLRCSPRSGDLSVYWYQQSLDQGLQFLIQYYNGEERAKGNILERFSAQQFPDLHSELNLSSLELGDSALYFCASSAPGGGSEAFFGQGTRLTVV.

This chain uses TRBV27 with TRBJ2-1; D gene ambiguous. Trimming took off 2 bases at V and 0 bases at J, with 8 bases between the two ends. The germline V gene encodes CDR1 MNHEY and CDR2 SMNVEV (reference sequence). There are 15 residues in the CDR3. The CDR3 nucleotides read TGTGCCAGCAGTTTAAACACCGCCTCCTACAATGAGCAGTTCTTC. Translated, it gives CASSLNTASYNEQFF.

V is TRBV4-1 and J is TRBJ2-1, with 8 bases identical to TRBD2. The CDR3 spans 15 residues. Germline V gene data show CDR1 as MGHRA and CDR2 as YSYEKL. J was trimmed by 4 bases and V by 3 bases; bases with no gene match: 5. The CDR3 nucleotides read TGCGCCAGCAGCCAGATTAGCGGGGCATACAATGAGCAGTTCTTC. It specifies CASSQISGAYNEQFF.

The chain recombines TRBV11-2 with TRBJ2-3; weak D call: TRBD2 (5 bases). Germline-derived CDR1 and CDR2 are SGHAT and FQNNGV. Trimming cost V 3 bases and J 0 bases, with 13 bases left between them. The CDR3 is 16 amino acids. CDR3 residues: CASSLDWNPSTDTQYF. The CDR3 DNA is TGTGCCAGCAGCTTGGACTGGAACCCAAGCACAGATACGCAGTATTTT.

The CDR3 sequence is CASSRASSGNTIYF. The CDR3 region has the DNA TGTGCCAGCAGTCGAGCCTCCTCTGGAAACACCATATATTTT. The chain recombines TRBV6-5 with TRBJ1-3; D gene uncertain. Trimming took 5 bases from V and 0 from J, leaving 8 bases between them. This CDR3 region has 14 residues. Germline V gives CDR1 MNHEY, CDR2 SVGAGI.

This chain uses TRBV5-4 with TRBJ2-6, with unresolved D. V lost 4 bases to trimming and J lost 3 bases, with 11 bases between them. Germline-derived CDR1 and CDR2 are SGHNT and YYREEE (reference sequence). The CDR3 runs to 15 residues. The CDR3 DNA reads TGTGCCAGCAGCCCGCCCAAGGGTGGGGCCAACGTCCTGACTTTC. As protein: CASSPPKGGANVLTF.

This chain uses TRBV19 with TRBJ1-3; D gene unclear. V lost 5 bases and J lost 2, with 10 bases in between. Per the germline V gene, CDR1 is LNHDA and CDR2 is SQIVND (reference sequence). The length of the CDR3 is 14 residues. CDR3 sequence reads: CASSEGGAGNTIYF. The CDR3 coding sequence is TGTGCCAGTAGTGAGGGAGGAGCTGGAAACACCATATATTTT.

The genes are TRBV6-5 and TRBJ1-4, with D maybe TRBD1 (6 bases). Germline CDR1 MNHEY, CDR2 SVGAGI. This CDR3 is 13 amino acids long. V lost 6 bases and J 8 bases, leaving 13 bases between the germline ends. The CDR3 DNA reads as TGTGCCAGCAGGGACAGTAATAGCGAAAAACTGTTTTTT. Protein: CASRDSNSEKLFF.

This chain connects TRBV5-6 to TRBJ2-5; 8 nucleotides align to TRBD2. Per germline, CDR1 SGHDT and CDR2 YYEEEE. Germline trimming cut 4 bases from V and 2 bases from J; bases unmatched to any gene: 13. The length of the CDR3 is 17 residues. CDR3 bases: TGTGCCAGCAGCAGATCCGGGCGGGGGGCCTTACAAGAGACCCAGTACTTC. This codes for CASSRSGRGALQETQYF.

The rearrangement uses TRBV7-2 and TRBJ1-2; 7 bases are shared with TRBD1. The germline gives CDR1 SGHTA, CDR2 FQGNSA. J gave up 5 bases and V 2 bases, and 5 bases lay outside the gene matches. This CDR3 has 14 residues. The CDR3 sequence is CASSLTGARYGYTF. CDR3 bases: TGTGCCAGCAGCTTAACAGGGGCGCGTTATGGCTACACCTTC.

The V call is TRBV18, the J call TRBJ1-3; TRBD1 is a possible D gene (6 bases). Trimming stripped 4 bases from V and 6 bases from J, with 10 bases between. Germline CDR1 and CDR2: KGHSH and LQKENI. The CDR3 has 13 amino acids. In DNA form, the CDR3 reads TGTGCCAGCTCACTACGGACAGAAAACACCATATATTTT. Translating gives CASSLRTENTIYF.

CDR3 bases: TGTGCCAGCAGCCTACCGGGGCCTCGGACCCAGTACTTC. It encodes CASSLPGPRTQYF. The genes are TRBV7-6 and TRBJ2-5; D is possibly TRBD1 or TRBD2 (5 bases each). Per germline, CDR1 SGHVS and CDR2 FNYEAQ. V was trimmed by 5 bases and J by 7 bases, leaving 14 bases between them. CDR3 length: 13 amino acids.

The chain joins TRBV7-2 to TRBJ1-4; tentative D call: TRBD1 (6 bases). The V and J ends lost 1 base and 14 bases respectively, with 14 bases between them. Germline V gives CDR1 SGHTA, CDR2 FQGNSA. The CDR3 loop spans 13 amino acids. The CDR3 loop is CASSLDRDGNLFF. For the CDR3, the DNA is TGTGCCAGCAGCTTAGACAGGGACGGAAATCTGTTTTTT. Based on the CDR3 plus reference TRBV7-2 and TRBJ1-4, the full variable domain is GAGVSQSPSNKVTEKGKDVELRCDPISGHTALYWYRQSLGQGLEFLIYFQGNSAPDKSGLPSDRFSAERTGGSVSTLTIQRTQQEDSAVYLCASSLDRDGNLFFGSGTQLSVL.

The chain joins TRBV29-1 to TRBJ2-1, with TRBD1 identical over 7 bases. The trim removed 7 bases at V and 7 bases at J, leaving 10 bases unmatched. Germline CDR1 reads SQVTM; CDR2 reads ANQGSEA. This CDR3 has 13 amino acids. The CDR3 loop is CSAAGTARNEQFF. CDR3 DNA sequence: TGCAGCGCTGCCGGGACAGCAAGAAATGAGCAGTTCTTC.

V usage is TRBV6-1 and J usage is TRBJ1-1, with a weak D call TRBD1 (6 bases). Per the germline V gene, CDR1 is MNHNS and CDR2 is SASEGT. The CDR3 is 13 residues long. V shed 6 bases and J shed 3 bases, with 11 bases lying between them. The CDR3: CASRTGQHTEAFF. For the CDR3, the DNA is TGTGCCAGCAGAACCGGACAGCACACTGAAGCTTTCTTT.

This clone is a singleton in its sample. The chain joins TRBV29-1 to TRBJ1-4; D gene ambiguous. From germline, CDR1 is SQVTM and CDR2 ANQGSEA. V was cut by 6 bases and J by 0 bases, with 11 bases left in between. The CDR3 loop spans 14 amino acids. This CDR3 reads CSVVLLATNEKLFF. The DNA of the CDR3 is TGCAGCGTGGTACTTCTTGCAACTAATGAAAAACTGTTTTTT.

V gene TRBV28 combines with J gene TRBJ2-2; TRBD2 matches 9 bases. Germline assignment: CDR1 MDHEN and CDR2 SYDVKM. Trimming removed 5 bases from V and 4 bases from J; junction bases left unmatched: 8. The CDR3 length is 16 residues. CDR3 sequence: CASSGASGTLTGELFF. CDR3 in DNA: TGTGCCAGCAGTGGGGCTAGCGGGACCCTCACCGGGGAGCTGTTTTTT.

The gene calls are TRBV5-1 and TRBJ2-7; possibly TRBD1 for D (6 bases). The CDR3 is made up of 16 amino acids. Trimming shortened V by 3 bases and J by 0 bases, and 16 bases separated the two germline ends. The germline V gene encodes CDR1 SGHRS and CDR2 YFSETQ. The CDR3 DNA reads TGCGCCAGCAGCTACAACGACAGGAGAAGCTCCTACGAGCAGTACTTC. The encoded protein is CASSYNDRRSSYEQYF.

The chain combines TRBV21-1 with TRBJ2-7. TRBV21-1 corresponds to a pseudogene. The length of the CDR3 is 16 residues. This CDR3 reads CASSKYETSISYEQYF. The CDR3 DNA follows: TGTGCCAGCAGCAAATACGAAACATCTATCTCCTACGAGCAGTACTTC.

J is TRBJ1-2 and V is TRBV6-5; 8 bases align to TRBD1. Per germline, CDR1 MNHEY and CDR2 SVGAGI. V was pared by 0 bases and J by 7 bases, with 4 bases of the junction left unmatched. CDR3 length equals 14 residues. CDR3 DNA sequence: TGTGCCAGCAGTTACTCGCAGGGGGCGGCTGGCTACACCTTC. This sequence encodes CASSYSQGAAGYTF.

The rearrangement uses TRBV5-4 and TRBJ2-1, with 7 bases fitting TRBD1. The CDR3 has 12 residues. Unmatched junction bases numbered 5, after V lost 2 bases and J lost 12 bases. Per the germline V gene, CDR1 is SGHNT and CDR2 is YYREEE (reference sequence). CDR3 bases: TGTGCCAGCAGCTTACCGACAGGGCGGCAGTTCTTC. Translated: CASSLPTGRQFF. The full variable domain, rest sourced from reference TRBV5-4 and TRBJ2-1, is ETGVTQSPTHLIKTRGQQVTLRCSSQSGHNTVSWYQQALGQGPQFIFQYYREEENGRGNFPPRFSGLQFPNYSSELNVNALELDDSALYLCASSLPTGRQFFGPGTRLTVL.